This section outlines one T cell receptor beta chain sequence together with its context. No antigen is known for it. This sequence may be a read error, since a much larger clone differs from it by one base. This entry belongs to a study of T cell repertoires in cytomegalovirus infection. Study context: Selection of CMV epitopes for the study included recently identified HLA-C-restricted and well-studied HLA-B-restricted ones. Public TCR beta signature analysis indicated the presence of both CMV infection and matching HLA type. Study-wide results and limits: Cumulative public TCR beta family frequency identified carriers of CMV plus the relevant HLA. HLA-C-restricted, CMV-specific TCR beta clonotypes were dominant ex vivo.

TCRdb re-derived calls from the reads in MiXCR, one entry per CDR3 protein. The sample includes approximately 1,000,000 distinct CDR3 sequences, 30% to 40% of them seen just once. The CDR3 extends over 16 amino acids. Germline-derived CDR1 and CDR2 are SGHTA and FQGNSA. V dropped 5 bases and J dropped 6; count of bases not matched to a gene: 8. The receptor comes from a human donor in good health (CMV status not recorded). Some clones in this sample may be carry-over from other donors' samples. V usage is TRBV7-2 and J usage is TRBJ2-1; 12 bases match TRBD2. Sequences were derived from cultured CD8+ T cells from PBMCs, sampled from culture after CMV antigen stimulation. CDR3 sequence (DNA): TGTACCAGCAGCCGACGAGCTAGCGGGGGGGCCAATGAGCAGTTCTTC. Amino acid sequence: CTSSRRASGGANEQFF.